Listed below are T cell receptor beta chains from one sample, sequenced in a study of Ad26.COV2.S vaccination and SARS-CoV-2 variants. Measured with immunoSEQ multiplex PCR; TCRdb has only the in-frame clones, and not every one. The sample has roughly 450,000 clones, 90% seen once. Sequencing used peripheral blood, obtained in a trial of Ad26.COV2.S vaccine versus placebo. The receptors come from a person aged 18-60 years who received the Ad26.COV2.S COVID-19 vaccine or a placebo. The CDR3 runs from the conserved cysteine through the conserved F or W. Each record gives: clone size, D gene, J gene, V gene, CDR3 DNA, CDR3 protein. D genes are given only for firm matches. The listing skips clone size in some rows; elsewhere it reads once, few, many or a size class.

-	TRBD1	TRBJ2-7	TRBV7-8	TGTGCCAGCAGCTTAGAGGCAGGGGGCTACGAGCAGTACTTC	CASSLEAGGYEQYF
-	TRBD2	TRBJ2-6	TRBV6-2/TRBV6-3	TGTGCCAGCAGTTACCCCCTAGGGACTAGCGGCTCTGGGGCCAACGTCCTGACTTTC	CASSYPLGTSGSGANVLTF
-	-	TRBJ1-5	TRBV19	TGTGCCAGTAGTATAGCGGGGGCTGATCAGCCCCAGCATTTT	CASSIAGADQPQHF
-	-	TRBJ2-7	TRBV6-2/TRBV6-3	TGTGCCAGCAGCCAACCCCCAGGAGGCTACGAGCAGTACTTC	CASSQPPGGYEQYF
-	-	TRBJ2-7	TRBV6-6	TGTGCCAGTAAGAGAGGCTACGAGCAGTACTTC	CASKRGYEQYF
-	-	TRBJ2-7	TRBV7-9	TGTGCCAGCAGCTTTCCGGGACCGGGCCACGAGCAGTACTTC	CASSFPGPGHEQYF
-	TRBD1	TRBJ1-2	TRBV5-6	TGTGCCAGCAGCTTGGGGCATCGGACAGGGACGAGTAGTGGCTACACCTTC	CASSLGHRTGTSSGYTF
-	-	TRBJ2-1	TRBV24-1	TGTGCCACCAGTGACCCTCAGCCGACAGCTAACAATGAGCAGTTCTTC	CATSDPQPTANNEQFF
-	-	TRBJ2-1	TRBV14	TGTGCCAGCAGCCAAGAAGGCGGGCAGTTCTTC	CASSQEGGQFF
-	-	TRBJ2-7	TRBV19	TGTGCCAGTAGTATACGGAGCGGAGGGGACTACGAGCAGTACTTC	CASSIRSGGDYEQYF
-	-	TRBJ1-5	TRBV30	TGTGCCTGGAGTGTCAGGAGCAATCAGCCCCAGCATTTT	CAWSVRSNQPQHF
-	-	TRBJ1-6	TRBV4-3	TGCGCCAGCAGCCAAGACGTCACGGTCAACTCCCCGAGCTCCTATAATTCACCCCTCCACTTT	CASSQDVTVNSPSSYNSPLHF
-	-	TRBJ1-2	TRBV11-2	TGTGCCAGCAGCTTAGAAGCTGGCTACACCTTC	CASSLEAGYTF
-	-	TRBJ2-2	TRBV6-5	TGTGCCAGCAGAATAGGACGGGCGAACACCGGGGAGCTGTTTTTT	CASRIGRANTGELFF
-	TRBD1	TRBJ2-5	TRBV19	TGTGCCAGTAGTGTGACAGGGGGGACCCAAGAGACCCAGTACTTC	CASSVTGGTQETQYF
-	TRBD1	TRBJ2-6	TRBV19	TGTGCCAGTAGTCAGGGGGCCTCTGGGGCCAACGTCCTGACTTTC	CASSQGASGANVLTF
few	-	TRBJ2-7	TRBV27	TGTGCCAGCCAAGAGGGCGACCTTAGGGAGCAGTACTTC	CASQEGDLREQYF
-	TRBD2	TRBJ2-7	TRBV28	TGTGCCAGCAGTTTAGCGGGGGTATCAACCTACGAGCAGTACTTC	CASSLAGVSTYEQYF
-	TRBD1	TRBJ2-3	TRBV7-3	TGTGCCAGCAGCCTAAGGGGACAGGGGGCTAGCACAGATACGCAGTATTTT	CASSLRGQGASTDTQYF
-	TRBD1	TRBJ1-1	TRBV2	TGTGCCAGCAGGGACAGGGCCCCTGAAGCTTTCTTT	CASRDRAPEAFF
-	TRBD1	TRBJ1-4	TRBV19	TGTGCCAGCAGGGACAGGGGGGTCCTTAATGAAAAACTGTTTTTT	CASRDRGVLNEKLFF
-	TRBD1	TRBJ1-5	TRBV19	TGTGCCAGTAGTCCCGGACAGGGGGCGAAGCAGCCCCAGCATTTT	CASSPGQGAKQPQHF
-	-	TRBJ1-5	TRBV5-5	TGTGCCAGCAGCTTGGGTGGGTCTAGCAATCAGCCCCAGCATTTT	CASSLGGSSNQPQHF
-	-	TRBJ1-4	TRBV7-9	TGTGCCAGCAGCTTACTCGGGGGCTTTGGTAATGAAAAACTGTTTTTT	CASSLLGGFGNEKLFF
-	-	TRBJ1-6	TRBV6-5	TGTGCCAGCAGTTACTCGCGGTCCTATAATTCACCCCTCCACTTT	CASSYSRSYNSPLHF
-	-	TRBJ2-7	TRBV7-2	TGTGCCAGCAGCTTAATCTCGTCCGGCGGTGATGCGTACTTC	CASSLISSGGDAYF
-	TRBD2	TRBJ2-7	TRBV4-2	TGTGCCAGCAGAGGGGGACTAGCGGGAGGTAGCGAGCAGTACTTC	CASRGGLAGGSEQYF
-	-	TRBJ2-3	TRBV5-1	TGCGCCAGCAGCTTGACTCGGGTGGCAGATACGCAGTATTTT	CASSLTRVADTQYF
-	TRBD2	TRBJ2-5	TRBV18	TGTGCCAGCTCACTTTCCCTAGCGGGAGGGCGAGAGACCCAGTACTTC	CASSLSLAGGRETQYF
-	-	TRBJ2-7	TRBV7-3	TGTGCCAGTAGCGCCTTTCCCTCCTACGAGCAGTACTTC	CASSAFPSYEQYF
-	-	TRBJ2-2	TRBV7-2	TGTGCCAGCAGCTTAGCGCGGAGCGGCCCCGGGGAGCTGTTTTTT	CASSLARSGPGELFF
-	TRBD2	TRBJ2-1	TRBV6-5	TGTGCCAGCGGACGACTAGCGGGTTATGAGCAGTTCTTC	CASGRLAGYEQFF
-	-	TRBJ2-7	TRBV5-6	TGTGCCAGCAGCTTGGTGGGGACCTACGAGCAGTACTTC	CASSLVGTYEQYF
-	-	TRBJ2-5	TRBV10-3	TGTGCCATCAATTCGGCGGCCAGGCGCGAGACCCAGTACTTC	CAINSAARRETQYF
-	-	TRBJ1-1	TRBV10-1	TGCGCCAGCACCGACCCCCCCCAGACCACAACTGAAGCTTTCTTT	CASTDPPQTTTEAFF
-	-	TRBJ2-2	TRBV6-5	TGTGCCAGCACCGGGAGTGAGACCGGGGAGCTGTTTTTT	CASTGSETGELFF
-	-	TRBJ2-2	TRBV27	TGTGCCAGCAGTTTTTACACCGGGGAGCTGTTTTTT	CASSFYTGELFF
-	-	TRBJ2-6	TRBV7-2	TGTGCCAGCAGCTTAACGACTGGGTCTGGGGCCAACGTCCTGACTTTC	CASSLTTGSGANVLTF
-	-	TRBJ2-1	TRBV2	TGTGCCAGCAGTGAACCGGACCTCAAGATCAATGAGCAGTTCTTC	CASSEPDLKINEQFF